This T cell receptor (beta chain) originates from a study of early T cells in non-severe SARS-CoV-2 infection. J gave up 3 bases and V 5 bases, and 8 bases lay outside the gene matches. In germline, CDR1 is SGHVS, CDR2 FNYEAQ. The CDR3 length is 16 residues. Tagging with unique molecular identifiers was applied to individual cDNA molecules. TCRdb reprocessed the 5' RACE reads with MiXCR, giving one entry per CDR3 protein. The sample yields more than 85,000 distinct CDR3 sequences, 10% to 15% seen once. The sequenced sample was whole blood, obtained at baseline. The sequence derives from an adult who was a healthcare worker with PCR-confirmed SARS-CoV-2 infection or an uninfected control (not recorded which). The J gene is TRBJ2-2, the V gene TRBV7-6; 8 bases agree with TRBD2. The CDR3 loop reads CASSRYGRADTGELFF. The CDR3 nucleotides read TGTGCCAGCAGCCGCTACGGGAGGGCCGACACCGGGGAGCTGTTTTTT.